This passage covers 9 T cell receptor beta chains from one sample sequenced in a study of cytomegalovirus exposure and HLA in healthy donors. PCR amplification relied on 60 Vbeta primers (plus 13 Jbeta primers). Data came from immunoSEQ multiplex PCR; TCRdb stores just in-frame clones and leaves some out. The sample totals 150,000 to 200,000 clones. The sequencing sample was made of PBMCs. The receptor set was obtained from a boy between 10 and 17 years old in good health and CMV-seronegative.

The rearrangement links TRBV9 to TRBJ2-3, with D possibly matching TRBD1 (6 bases). Deletions cut 0 bases from V and 2 bases from J, with 10 bases between. Germline V CDR1 and CDR2: SGDLS, YYNGEE. The length of the CDR3 is 15 residues. As DNA, the CDR3 is TGTGCCAGCAGCGTAGAGGACAGAAACACAGATACGCAGTATTTT. Protein sequence: CASSVEDRNTDTQYF.

The chain is built from TRBV7-3 and TRBJ2-5, with TRBD2 matching over 7 bases. The V gene's germline CDR1 is SGHTA and CDR2 FQGTGA. CDR3 length equals 14 residues. V was clipped by 2 bases and J by 2 bases; unmatched bases: 2. The CDR3 region has the DNA TGTGCCAGCAGCTTAGCGGGGGATCAAGAGACCCAGTACTTC. This codes for CASSLAGDQETQYF.

The chain couples TRBV4-2 to TRBJ1-4, with TRBD1 matching over 9 bases. V shed 1 base and J 8 bases; nucleotides not matched to a gene: 8. The length of the CDR3 is 16 residues. From germline, CDR1 is LGHNA and CDR2 YNFKEQ. The CDR3 loop reads CASSQVRGTGLEKLFF. CDR3 sequence (DNA): TGTGCCAGCAGCCAAGTCAGGGGGACAGGGCTGGAAAAACTGTTTTTT.

CDR3 loop: CASSYERRSTEAFF. In DNA form, the CDR3 reads TGTGCCAGCAGTTACGAAAGGAGGTCCACTGAAGCTTTCTTT. The V gene is TRBV6-5, the J gene TRBJ1-1, with D hard to call. The length of the CDR3 is 14 residues. Germline CDR1 is MNHEY and CDR2 is SVGAGI. Trimming pared 2 bases from V and 4 bases from J, leaving 11 bases between.

V gene TRBV5-6 combines with J gene TRBJ2-7; 7 bases match TRBD2. This CDR3 has 16 residues. Trimming took 3 bases from V and 1 from J; bases not matched to a gene: 10. Germline CDR1 reads SGHDT; CDR2 reads YYEEEE. The CDR3 sequence: CASSWEGRAGSYEQYF. CDR3 nucleotides: TGTGCCAGCAGCTGGGAGGGTCGAGCGGGTTCCTACGAGCAGTACTTC.

The rearrangement links TRBV5-1 to TRBJ1-4; D ambiguous. CDR1 and CDR2 (germline): SGHRS, YFSETQ. This CDR3 is built from 14 residues. V was pared by 1 base and J by 1 base, with 5 bases between. The DNA for the CDR3 is TGCGCCAGCAGCTTGTCAGTAACTAATGAAAAACTGTTTTTT. Amino acids: CASSLSVTNEKLFF.

V gene TRBV9 combines with J gene TRBJ1-3, with TRBD1 matching over 11 bases. The CDR3 totals 19 residues. CDR1 SGDLS and CDR2 YYNGEE come from the germline V gene. Unmatched junction bases numbered 12, after V lost 3 bases and J lost 1 base. In DNA form, the CDR3 reads TGTGCCAGCAGCGAGGAGGGACAGGGGGTTAAAGATTCTGGAAACACCATATATTTT. Encoded protein: CASSEEGQGVKDSGNTIYF.

The chain links TRBV29-1 to TRBJ1-2; D ambiguous. V was trimmed by 6 bases and J by 0 bases, leaving 8 bases between them. The V gene's germline CDR1 is SQVTM and CDR2 ANQGSEA. This CDR3 has 12 residues. This CDR3 reads CSVHLANYGYTF. Written as DNA, the CDR3 is TGCAGCGTCCACCTAGCTAACTATGGCTACACCTTC.

The chain links TRBV7-9 to TRBJ2-5; 7 positions agree with TRBD1. V lost 5 bases, J lost 3 bases, and 3 bases stayed unmatched. CDR1 and CDR2 (germline): SEHNR, FQNEAQ (reference sequence). The CDR3 length is 13 residues. CDR3 nucleotides: TGTGCCAGCAGCCGGGACAGAAAAGAGACCCAGTACTTC. It encodes CASSRDRKETQYF.